This T cell receptor (beta chain) stems from a study of identical twins. TCRdb itself ran the 5' RACE reads through MiXCR, one entry per CDR3 protein. This table has about 550,000 distinct CDR3 sequences, about a fifth appearing once. The CDR3 spans 15 residues. V was pared by 6 bases and J by 1 base, with 16 bases between. These sequences were also reported in another study, on yellow fever vaccine responses in identical twins.

The chain couples TRBV12-3 or TRBV12-4 to TRBJ2-7, with D perhaps matching TRBD1 or TRBD2 (5 bases each). The sample comprised CD4+ T cells sorted from blood. This TCR derives from a woman between 18 and 29 years old in good health. CDR3 sequence: CASSRDPGMSYEQYF. The DNA of the CDR3 is TGTGCCAGCAGCCGGGACCCAGGGATGTCCTACGAGCAGTACTTC.